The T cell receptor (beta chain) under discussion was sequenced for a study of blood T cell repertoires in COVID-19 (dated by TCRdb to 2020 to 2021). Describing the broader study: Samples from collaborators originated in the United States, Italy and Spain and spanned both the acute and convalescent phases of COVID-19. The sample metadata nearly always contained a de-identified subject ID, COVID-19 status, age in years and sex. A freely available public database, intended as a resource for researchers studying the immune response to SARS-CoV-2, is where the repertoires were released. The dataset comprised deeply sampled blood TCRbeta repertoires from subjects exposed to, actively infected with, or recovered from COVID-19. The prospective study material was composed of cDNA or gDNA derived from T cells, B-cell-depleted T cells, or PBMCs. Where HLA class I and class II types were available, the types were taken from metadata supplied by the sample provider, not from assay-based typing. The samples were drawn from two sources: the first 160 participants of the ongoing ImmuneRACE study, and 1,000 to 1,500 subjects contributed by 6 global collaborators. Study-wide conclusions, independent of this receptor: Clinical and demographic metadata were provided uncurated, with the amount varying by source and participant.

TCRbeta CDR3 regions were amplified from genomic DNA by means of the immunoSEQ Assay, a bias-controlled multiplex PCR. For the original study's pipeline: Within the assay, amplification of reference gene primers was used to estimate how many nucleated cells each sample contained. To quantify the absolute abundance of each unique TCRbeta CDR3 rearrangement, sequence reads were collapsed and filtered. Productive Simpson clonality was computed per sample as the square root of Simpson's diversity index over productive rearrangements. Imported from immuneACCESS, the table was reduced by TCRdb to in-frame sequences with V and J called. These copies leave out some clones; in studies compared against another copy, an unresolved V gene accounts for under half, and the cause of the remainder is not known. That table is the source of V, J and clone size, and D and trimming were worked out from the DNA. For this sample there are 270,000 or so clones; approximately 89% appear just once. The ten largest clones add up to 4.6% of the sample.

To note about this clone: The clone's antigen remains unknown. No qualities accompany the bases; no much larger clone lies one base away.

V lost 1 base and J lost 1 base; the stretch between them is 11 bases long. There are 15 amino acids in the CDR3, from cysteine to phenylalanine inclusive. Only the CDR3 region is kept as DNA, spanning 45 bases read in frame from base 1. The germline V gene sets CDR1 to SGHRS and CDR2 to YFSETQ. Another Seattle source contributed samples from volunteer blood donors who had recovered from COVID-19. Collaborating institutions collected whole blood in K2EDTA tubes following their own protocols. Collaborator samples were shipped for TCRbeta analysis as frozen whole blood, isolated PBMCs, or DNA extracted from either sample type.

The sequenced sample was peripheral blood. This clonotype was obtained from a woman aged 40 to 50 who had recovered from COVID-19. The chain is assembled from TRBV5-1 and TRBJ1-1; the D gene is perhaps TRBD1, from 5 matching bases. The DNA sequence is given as TGCGCCAGCAGCTTGAGAGCGGGGGGGAACACTGAAGCTTTCTTT. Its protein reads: CASSLRAGGNTEAFF. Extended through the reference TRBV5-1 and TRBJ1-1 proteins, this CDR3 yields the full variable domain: KAGVTQTPRYLIKTRGQQVTLSCSPISGHRSVSWYQQTPGQGLQFLFEYFSETQRNKGNFPGRFSGRQFSNSRSEMNVSTLELGDSALYLCASSLRAGGNTEAFFGQGTRLTVV.